Below are 28 T cell receptor beta chains sequenced from a single sample in a study of T cell responses to AZD1222 COVID-19 vaccine. The table came from immunoSEQ multiplex PCR; TCRdb's copy has only in-frame clones and leaves some out. Among 100,000 to 120,000 clones listed, about 87% were seen once. Specimen: peripheral blood, collected 28 days after the second AZD1222 dose. The source is an adult who received the AZD1222 COVID-19 vaccine.

This clone was counted a few times. V gene TRBV6-4 combines with J gene TRBJ1-4; no definite D call. The germline V and J ends were trimmed by 0 bases and 2 bases, with 16 bases remaining between them. The germline V gene has CDR1 MRHNA and CDR2 SNTAGT. CDR3 length: 18 amino acids. CDR3 DNA sequence: TGTGCCAGCAGTGACTCGTCAATGGAGGGCGGCACTAATGAAAAACTGTTTTTT. It encodes CASSDSSMEGGTNEKLFF.

This sequence joins TRBV14 and TRBJ1-1; a weak D match, TRBD1 (6 bases). Germline V CDR1 and CDR2: SGHDN, FVKESK. Trimming took 2 bases from V and 1 from J, leaving 17 bases between them. The CDR3 runs 17 residues. The CDR3 spells CASSQKPGGRANTEAFF. The DNA for the CDR3 is TGTGCCAGCAGCCAAAAGCCTGGGGGGCGCGCGAACACTGAAGCTTTCTTT.

The chain's CDR3 is CASSVASGGRSPLHF. The DNA of the CDR3 is TGTGCCAGCAGCGTAGCGTCAGGGGGCCGATCACCCCTCCACTTT. The chain uses TRBV9 and TRBJ1-6; 8 nucleotides agree with TRBD1. The CDR3 is 15 residues long. J was trimmed by 10 bases and V by 0 bases; bases with no gene match: 6. Germline CDR1 SGDLS, CDR2 YYNGEE. The whole variable domain, filled in from reference TRBV9 and TRBJ1-6, reads DSGVTQTPKHLITATGQRVTLRCSPRSGDLSVYWYQQSLDQGLQFLIQYYNGEERAKGNILERFSAQQFPDLHSELNLSSLELGDSALYFCASSVASGGRSPLHFGNGTRLTVT.

The V call is TRBV13, the J call TRBJ2-7, with D perhaps TRBD1 (5 bases). In germline, CDR1 is PRHDT, CDR2 FYEKMQ (reference sequence). The CDR3 sequence is 14 residues long. Trimming stripped 5 bases from V and 6 bases from J, with 17 bases between. CDR3 protein: CASSPIRGNFEQYF. In DNA form, the CDR3 reads TGTGCCAGCAGCCCCATTAGGGGCAACTTCGAGCAGTACTTC.

Only one count was recorded for this clone. V is TRBV12-3 or TRBV12-4 and J is TRBJ1-2, with D unclear. This CDR3 spans 12 amino acids. The V and J ends lost 6 bases and 5 bases respectively, with 10 bases between them. CDR3 residues: CASSLMDYGYTF. CDR3 sequence (DNA): TGTGCCAGCAGCCTCATGGATTATGGCTACACCTTC.

This clone came up a few times. This chain joins TRBV11-3 and TRBJ1-1; no clear D gene. V was trimmed by 5 bases and J by 1 base, leaving 8 bases between them. This CDR3 is built from 13 residues. The V gene's germline CDR1 is SGHNT and CDR2 YENEEA. CDR3 region: CASSPRGNTEAFF. The CDR3 DNA sequence: TGTGCCAGCAGCCCCAGAGGGAACACTGAAGCTTTCTTT. The complete variable domain, with remaining parts taken from reference TRBV11-3 and TRBJ1-1, reads EAGVVQSPRYKIIEKKQPVAFWCNPISGHNTLYWYLQNLGQGPELLIRYENEEAVDDSQLPKDRFSAERLKGVDSTLKIQPAELGDSAVYLCASSPRGNTEAFFGQGTRLTVV.

This clone was recorded only once. J is TRBJ2-1 and V is TRBV30; 8 bases are a match to TRBD2. The length of the CDR3 is 13 residues. Germline V gene data show CDR1 as GTSNPN and CDR2 as SVGIG (reference sequence). Losses at the gene ends were 3 bases for V and 8 bases for J; bases not matched to a gene: 6. The CDR3 reads CAWRGLVSDEQFF. CDR3 DNA sequence: TGTGCCTGGAGGGGACTAGTATCCGATGAGCAGTTCTTC.

This clone was seen more than once but under ten times. The chain employs TRBV18 and TRBJ1-3; TRBD1 matches at 9 bases. V shed 5 bases and J 2 bases; nucleotides not matched to a gene: 7. This CDR3 spans 16 amino acids. Germline loops: CDR1 KGHSH, CDR2 LQKENI. The CDR3 DNA sequence: TGTGCCAGCTCAGCCTCCGGGACAGGGACTGGAAACACCATATATTTT. Translation gives CASSASGTGTGNTIYF.

This chain joins TRBV18 and TRBJ1-2; TRBD1 might be the D (5 bases). There are 14 residues in the CDR3. The germline V gene has CDR1 KGHSH and CDR2 LQKENI. V was cut by 1 base and J by 4 bases, with 10 bases left in between. CDR3 nucleotides: TGTGCCAGCTCACCACTCAGGGTGGGCTATGGCTACACCTTC. It specifies CASSPLRVGYGYTF.

This clone was found once. V usage is TRBV19 and J usage is TRBJ1-3; 7 nucleotides agree with TRBD1. V shed 4 bases, J shed 2 bases, and the junction held 5 bases outside the gene matches. The CDR3 covers 15 residues. From germline, CDR1 is LNHDA and CDR2 SQIVND (reference sequence). The CDR3 is CASSTGTVPGNTIYF. The CDR3 region has the DNA TGTGCCAGTAGTACCGGGACAGTGCCTGGAAACACCATATATTTT.

This chain links TRBV27 with TRBJ1-1, with TRBD1 matching 8 bases. The CDR3 is 15 amino acids. Trimming at V came to 3 bases and at J to 5 bases, leaving 8 bases not matched to a gene. Germline lookup yields CDR1 MNHEY and CDR2 SMNVEV (reference sequence). The CDR3 spells CASSFLGQGGTEAFF. CDR3 bases: TGTGCCAGCAGTTTCCTCGGACAGGGTGGTACTGAAGCTTTCTTT.

This clone was detected only a few times. The chain combines TRBV11-1 with TRBJ2-1; D is possibly TRBD1 (6 bases). The CDR3 sequence is 14 residues long. CDR1 SGHAT and CDR2 FQDESV come from the germline V gene (reference sequence). Trimming stripped 5 bases from V and 4 bases from J, with 12 bases between. Here the CDR3 DNA reads TGTGCCAGCAGCCTCGGACAGAAATACAATGAGCAGTTCTTC. This sequence encodes CASSLGQKYNEQFF.

The V call is TRBV7-9, the J call TRBJ1-3; D is uncertain. Germline lookup yields CDR1 SEHNR and CDR2 FQNEAQ (reference sequence). The CDR3 consists of 16 residues. Trimming took off 4 bases at V and 1 base at J, with 14 bases between the two ends. CDR3 bases: TGTGCCAGCAGCTCGTGGACCTTTGAATCTGGAAACACCATATATTTT. Residues: CASSSWTFESGNTIYF.

The V gene is TRBV19, the J gene TRBJ2-7, with D hard to call. Germline loops: CDR1 LNHDA, CDR2 SQIVND (reference sequence). The CDR3 covers 13 residues. Between the trimmed V and J ends, which lost 2 bases and 6 bases, there was a span of 11 bases. The CDR3 DNA is TGTGCCAGTAGTATAAGTCCCCGGACCGAGCAGTACTTC. This sequence encodes CASSISPRTEQYF.

The chain joins TRBV3-1 (or the pseudogene TRBV3-2) to TRBJ1-5; a weak D match, TRBD1 (6 bases). This CDR3 is 15 amino acids long. Germline V gene lookup returns CDR1 LGHDT and CDR2 YNNKEL (reference sequence). Trimming took off 1 base at V and 0 bases at J, with 7 bases between the two ends. CDR3 protein: CASSQGDTSNQPQHF. The CDR3 region has the DNA TGTGCCAGCAGCCAAGGGGACACTAGCAATCAGCCCCAGCATTTT.

V gene TRBV5-1 combines with J gene TRBJ2-5; D might be TRBD1 (5 bases). CDR3 length: 15 residues. The germline V gene encodes CDR1 SGHRS and CDR2 YFSETQ. The ends were cut back, 1 base at V and 6 bases at J, with 16 bases in the middle. CDR3 sequence reads: CASSLSPREPQTQYF. In DNA form, the CDR3 reads TGCGCCAGCAGCTTGAGTCCCAGGGAACCACAGACCCAGTACTTC.

V is TRBV11-2 and J is TRBJ2-5; 11 bases are a match to TRBD1. Germline V gives CDR1 SGHAT, CDR2 FQNNGV. J gave up 5 bases and V 3 bases, and 5 bases lay outside the gene matches. The length of the CDR3 is 15 residues. CDR3 sequence reads: CASSFAGTGGETQYF. The CDR3 DNA reads TGTGCCAGCAGCTTCGCCGGGACAGGGGGGGAGACCCAGTACTTC.

In DNA, the CDR3 is TGTGCCAGCTCACCGGGGACAGCCGTCTCTGGAAACACCATATATTTT. It encodes CASSPGTAVSGNTIYF. The chain joins TRBV18 to TRBJ1-3; 7 nucleotides match TRBD1. The CDR3 consists of 16 residues. Trimming at V came to 3 bases and at J to 0 bases, leaving 5 bases not matched to a gene. Germline loops: CDR1 KGHSH, CDR2 LQKENI.

The chain's CDR3 is CATSDGTGLNEQFF. Here the CDR3 DNA reads TGTGCCACCAGTGATGGGACAGGGCTGAATGAGCAGTTCTTC. This sequence joins TRBV24-1 and TRBJ2-1; 9 nucleotides align to TRBD1. The J segment lost 7 bases and the V segment lost 3 bases, leaving 3 bases of the junction unmatched. This CDR3 is built from 14 residues. CDR1 KGHDR and CDR2 SFDVKD come from the germline V gene.

The chain links TRBV25-1 to TRBJ2-7; tentative D call: TRBD1 (6 bases). The V end lost 4 bases, the J end lost 4 bases, and 14 bases lay between the germline ends. Germline CDR1 MGHDK, CDR2 SYGVNS. The CDR3 has 14 residues. The CDR3 bases are TGTGCCAGCAGTGGACAGGACTTACTATACGAGCAGTACTTC. Translation gives CASSGQDLLYEQYF.

Only one count was recorded for this clone. V gene TRBV5-4 combines with J gene TRBJ2-4; tentatively, D is TRBD2 (5 bases). Germline V gene lookup returns CDR1 SGHNT and CDR2 YYREEE (reference sequence). Trimming removed 4 bases at V and 7 bases at J, with 15 bases between. The CDR3 is 14 residues long. The DNA of the CDR3 is TGTGCCAGCAGCCCCCCGGAGGATGTTAACATTCAGTACTTC. Protein sequence: CASSPPEDVNIQYF.

The rearrangement links TRBV12-3 or TRBV12-4 to TRBJ1-2; D call uncertain. The CDR3 is 13 residues long. Between the trimmed V and J ends, which lost 6 bases and 5 bases, there was a span of 13 bases. For the CDR3, the DNA is TGTGCCAGCAGGGAAGAGGCTACTTATGGCTACACCTTC. Translated, it gives CASREEATYGYTF.

This clone was seen once. The V call is TRBV6-1, the J call TRBJ1-5; 9 bases align to TRBD1. This CDR3 region has 15 residues. Trimming removed 1 base from V and 5 bases from J; junction bases left unmatched: 3. CDR1 is MNHNS and CDR2 is SASEGT in the germline V gene. As DNA, the CDR3 is TGTGCCAGCAGTGAAGACAGGGGGCTGCATCAGCCCCAGCATTTT. This translates into CASSEDRGLHQPQHF.

This rearrangement joins TRBV19 to TRBJ1-5; unclear D gene. V was clipped by 5 bases and J by 4 bases, with 9 bases between them. Per the germline V gene, CDR1 is LNHDA and CDR2 is SQIVND (reference sequence). There are 13 residues in the CDR3. The CDR3 spells CASSLGENQPQHF. CDR3 nucleotides: TGTGCCAGTAGTTTGGGAGAGAATCAGCCCCAGCATTTT.

The CDR3 loop is CASSLGGTGPEAFF. CDR3 DNA sequence: TGTGCCAGCAGCTTAGGTGGGACAGGACCTGAAGCTTTCTTT. The V call is TRBV7-9, the J call TRBJ1-1, with TRBD1 matching over 8 bases. The CDR3 is 14 residues long. Looked up from germline, CDR1 is SEHNR and CDR2 is FQNEAQ (reference sequence). Losses at the gene ends were 1 base for V and 6 bases for J; bases not matched to a gene: 4.

This clone was seen just once. This chain uses TRBV28 with TRBJ2-7, with TRBD1 matching over 9 bases. This CDR3 region has 15 residues. Per the germline V gene, CDR1 is MDHEN and CDR2 is SYDVKM. Trimming took 5 bases from V and 2 from J; bases not matched to a gene: 7. CDR3 sequence: CASSNSGQGPYEQYF. The CDR3 nucleotides are TGTGCCAGCAGTAACTCGGGACAGGGCCCCTACGAGCAGTACTTC.

The chain employs TRBV19 and TRBJ1-5, with D perhaps TRBD1 (5 bases). Germline lookup yields CDR1 LNHDA and CDR2 SQIVND (reference sequence). The CDR3 runs 15 residues. Trimming shortened V by 6 bases and J by 0 bases, and 12 bases separated the two germline ends. CDR3 protein: CASSITGLSNQPQHF. CDR3 in DNA: TGTGCCAGTAGCATCACAGGTCTTAGCAATCAGCCCCAGCATTTT.

V and J are TRBV29-1 and TRBJ1-3, with a possible D match to TRBD1 (5 bases). CDR3 size: 13 residues. Per germline, CDR1 SQVTM and CDR2 ANQGSEA. The V and J ends lost 4 bases and 8 bases respectively, with 15 bases between them. The CDR3: CSVGGVLRDTIYF. CDR3 nucleotides: TGCAGCGTTGGGGGGGTATTAAGGGACACCATATATTTT. The full variable domain, completed using reference TRBV29-1 and TRBJ1-3, is SAVISQKPSRDICQRGTSLTIQCQVDSQVTMMFWYRQQPGQSLTLIATANQGSEATYESGFVIDKFPISRPNLTFSTLTVSNMSPEDSSIYLCSVGGVLRDTIYFGEGSWLTVV.